One and the same sample provided the 6 T cell receptor beta chains below, sequenced in a study of patients and donors after allogeneic stem cell transplantation. In TCRdb, the RT-PCR reads were re-called with MiXCR into one record per CDR3 protein. The sample shows 800,000 to 1,000,000 distinct CDR3 sequences, under 20% of them seen only once. The sample was blood, either unsorted or a sorted T cell fraction (not recorded which). The source of these receptors is a human donor who was either an allogeneic HSCT recipient or a stem cell or donor lymphocyte infusion donor (not recorded which). It is not recorded whose cells these are; they may come from a transplant donor.

This clonotype was seen a few times. The chain carries TRBV9 and TRBJ2-2; the D call may be TRBD1 or TRBD2 (6 bases each). The length of the CDR3 is 13 residues. The germline V and J ends were trimmed by 3 bases and 5 bases, with 8 bases remaining between them. Germline CDR1 reads SGDLS; CDR2 reads YYNGEE. The CDR3 DNA reads as TGTGCCAGCAGCGCGGGGGCGACCGGGGAGCTGTTTTTT. Translating gives CASSAGATGELFF. Drawing the rest from reference TRBV9 and TRBJ2-2, the complete variable domain is DSGVTQTPKHLITATGQRVTLRCSPRSGDLSVYWYQQSLDQGLQFLIQYYNGEERAKGNILERFSAQQFPDLHSELNLSSLELGDSALYFCASSAGATGELFFGEGSRLTVL.

This clonotype has just a few counts. The rearrangement uses TRBV6-2 or TRBV6-3 and TRBJ2-7; possible D gene TRBD1, 5 bases. The germline gives CDR1 MNHEY, CDR2 SVGEGT. The CDR3 is made up of 18 amino acids. V was pared by 2 bases and J by 3 bases, with 23 bases between. For the CDR3, the DNA is TGTGCCAGCAGTTACGAAGAAACCAGGGCTGCCCTATACTACGAGCAGTACTTC. This gives the protein CASSYEETRAALYYEQYF.

This clonotype was seen a handful of times. This chain links TRBV29-1 with TRBJ2-5; D not certain. Germline CDR1 and CDR2: SQVTM and ANQGSEA. The V gene lost 5 bases and the J gene lost 5 bases, with 12 bases spanning the gap. This CDR3 is built from 12 residues. The CDR3 sequence: CSVSTDGETQYF. The DNA for the CDR3 is TGCAGCGTTAGTACGGATGGGGAGACCCAGTACTTC.

V usage is TRBV4-2 and J usage is TRBJ1-1; 7 bases are shared with TRBD1. CDR3 length: 13 residues. Losses at the gene ends were 6 bases for V and 4 bases for J; bases not matched to a gene: 5. Per germline, CDR1 LGHNA and CDR2 YNFKEQ. The CDR3 bases are TGTGCCAGCAGACGTAGGGACAGCACTGAAGCTTTCTTT. It translates to CASRRRDSTEAFF.

This clonotype showed up just a few times. The CDR3 DNA is TGCAGTGCTAGAGTGCCAGGGAGACAGACCCAGTACTTC. Encoded protein: CSARVPGRQTQYF. The chain uses TRBV20-1 and TRBJ2-5, with D perhaps TRBD1 or TRBD2 (5 bases each). Germline V lookup: CDR1 DFQATT, CDR2 SNEGSKA (reference sequence). The CDR3 totals 13 residues. V shed 1 base and J shed 6 bases, with 12 bases lying between them.

The chain links TRBV5-1 to TRBJ2-5, with D perhaps TRBD1 or TRBD2 (5 bases each). Trimming shortened V by 4 bases and J by 8 bases, and 15 bases separated the two germline ends. In germline, CDR1 is SGHRS, CDR2 YFSETQ. This CDR3 spans 13 amino acids. The CDR3 region is CASSAPGTYTQYF. The CDR3 DNA reads as TGCGCCAGCAGCGCCCCCGGGACCTATACCCAGTACTTC.